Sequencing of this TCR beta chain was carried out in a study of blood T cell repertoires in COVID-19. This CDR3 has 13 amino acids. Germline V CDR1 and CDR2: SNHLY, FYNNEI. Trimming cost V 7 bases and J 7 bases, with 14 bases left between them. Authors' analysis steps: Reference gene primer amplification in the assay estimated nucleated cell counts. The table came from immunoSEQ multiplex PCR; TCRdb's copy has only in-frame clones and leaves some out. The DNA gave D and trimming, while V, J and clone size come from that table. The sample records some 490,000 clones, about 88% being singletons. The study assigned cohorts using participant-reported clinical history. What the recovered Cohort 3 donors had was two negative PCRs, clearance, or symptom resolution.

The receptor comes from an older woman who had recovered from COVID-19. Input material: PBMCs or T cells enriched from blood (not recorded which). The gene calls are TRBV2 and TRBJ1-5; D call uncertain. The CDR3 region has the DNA TGTGCCAGCACTCGGCAGGAAAACCAGCCCCAGCATTTT. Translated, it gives CASTRQENQPQHF.